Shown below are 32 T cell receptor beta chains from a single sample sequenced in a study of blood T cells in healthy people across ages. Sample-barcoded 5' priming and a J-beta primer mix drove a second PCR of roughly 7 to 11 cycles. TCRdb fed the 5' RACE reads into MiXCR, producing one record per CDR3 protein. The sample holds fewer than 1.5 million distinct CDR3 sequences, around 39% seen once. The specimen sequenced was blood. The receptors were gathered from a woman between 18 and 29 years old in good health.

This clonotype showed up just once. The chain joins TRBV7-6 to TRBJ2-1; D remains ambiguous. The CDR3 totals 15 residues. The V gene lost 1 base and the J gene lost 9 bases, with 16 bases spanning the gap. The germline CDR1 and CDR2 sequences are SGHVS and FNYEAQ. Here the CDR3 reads CASSLGSALFREQFF. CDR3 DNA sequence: TGTGCCAGCAGCTTAGGCTCGGCCCTGTTCCGTGAGCAGTTCTTC.

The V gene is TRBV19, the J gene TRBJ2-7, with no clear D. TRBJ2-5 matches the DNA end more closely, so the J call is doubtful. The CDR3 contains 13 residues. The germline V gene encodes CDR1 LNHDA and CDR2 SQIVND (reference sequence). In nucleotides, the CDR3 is TGTGCCAGATCCTGGACGGCCCTAGTGACCCAGTACTTC. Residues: CARSWTALVTQYF.

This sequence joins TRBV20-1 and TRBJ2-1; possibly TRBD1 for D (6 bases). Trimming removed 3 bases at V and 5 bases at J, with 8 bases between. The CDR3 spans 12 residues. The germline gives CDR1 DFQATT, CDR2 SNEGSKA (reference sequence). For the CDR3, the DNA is TGCAGTGCTAGGGACAGTAACAATGAGCAGTTCTTC. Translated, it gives CSARDSNNEQFF.

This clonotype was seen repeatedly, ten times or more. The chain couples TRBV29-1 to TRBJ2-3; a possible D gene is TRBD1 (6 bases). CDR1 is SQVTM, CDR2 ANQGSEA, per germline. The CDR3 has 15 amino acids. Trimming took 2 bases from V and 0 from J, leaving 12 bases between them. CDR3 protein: CSVESRTESTDTQYF. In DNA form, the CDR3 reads TGCAGCGTTGAAAGTCGGACAGAGAGCACAGATACGCAGTATTTT.

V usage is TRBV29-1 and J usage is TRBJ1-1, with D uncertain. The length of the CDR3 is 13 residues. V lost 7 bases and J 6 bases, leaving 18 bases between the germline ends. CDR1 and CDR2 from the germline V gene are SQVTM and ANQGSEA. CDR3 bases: TGCAGCGCCGGGAAGGGTGAGGGCGCTGAAGCTTTCTTT. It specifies CSAGKGEGAEAFF.

Written as DNA, the CDR3 is TGTGCCAGCAGTTACAAAGGCGCCAGCTCCTACAATGAGCAGTTCTTC. Its protein product is CASSYKGASSYNEQFF. V gene TRBV6-5 combines with J gene TRBJ2-1, with D uncertain. CDR1 and CDR2 (germline): MNHEY, SVGAGI. V was pared by 2 bases and J by 0 bases, with 11 bases between. The CDR3 covers 16 residues.

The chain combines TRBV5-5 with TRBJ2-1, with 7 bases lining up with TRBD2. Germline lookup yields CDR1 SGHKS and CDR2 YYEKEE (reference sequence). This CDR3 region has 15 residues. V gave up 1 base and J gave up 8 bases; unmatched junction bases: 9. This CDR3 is CASSLLLAEGHEQFF. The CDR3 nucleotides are TGTGCCAGCAGCTTGCTCCTAGCGGAGGGTCATGAGCAGTTCTTC.

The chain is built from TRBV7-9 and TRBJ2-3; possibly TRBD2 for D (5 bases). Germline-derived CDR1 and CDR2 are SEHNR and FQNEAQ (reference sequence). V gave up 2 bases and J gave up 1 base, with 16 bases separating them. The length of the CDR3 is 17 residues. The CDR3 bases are TGTGCCAGCAGCTTAACGGACTTATCGCAGCGCACAGATACGCAGTATTTT. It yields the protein CASSLTDLSQRTDTQYF.

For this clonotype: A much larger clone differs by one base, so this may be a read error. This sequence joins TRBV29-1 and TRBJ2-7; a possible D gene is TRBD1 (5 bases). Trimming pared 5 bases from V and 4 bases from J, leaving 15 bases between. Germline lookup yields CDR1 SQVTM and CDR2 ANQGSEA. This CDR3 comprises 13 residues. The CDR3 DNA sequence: TGCAGCGTTTTGGTGACAGAAGCTTACGAGCAGTACTTC. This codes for CSVLVTEAYEQYF.

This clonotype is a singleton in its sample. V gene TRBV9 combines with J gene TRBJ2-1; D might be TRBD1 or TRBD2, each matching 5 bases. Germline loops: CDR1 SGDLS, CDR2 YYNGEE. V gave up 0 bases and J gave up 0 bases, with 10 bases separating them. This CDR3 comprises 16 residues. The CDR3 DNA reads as TGTGCCAGCAGCGTAGGGTGGGGGAACTCCTACAATGAGCAGTTCTTC. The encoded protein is CASSVGWGNSYNEQFF.

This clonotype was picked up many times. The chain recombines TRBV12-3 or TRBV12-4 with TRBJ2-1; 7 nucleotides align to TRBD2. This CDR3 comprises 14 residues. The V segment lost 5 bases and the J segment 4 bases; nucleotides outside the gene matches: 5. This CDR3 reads CASSDAGGYNEQFF. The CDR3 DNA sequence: TGTGCCAGCAGTGACGCCGGGGGGTACAATGAGCAGTTCTTC.

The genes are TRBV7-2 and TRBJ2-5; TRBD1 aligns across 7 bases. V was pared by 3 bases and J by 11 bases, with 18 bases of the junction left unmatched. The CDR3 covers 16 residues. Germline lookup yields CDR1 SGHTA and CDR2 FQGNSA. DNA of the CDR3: TGTGCCAGCAGCTTGAACAGGGGTACGGGGTGGAATGAGCAGTACTTC. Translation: CASSLNRGTGWNEQYF.

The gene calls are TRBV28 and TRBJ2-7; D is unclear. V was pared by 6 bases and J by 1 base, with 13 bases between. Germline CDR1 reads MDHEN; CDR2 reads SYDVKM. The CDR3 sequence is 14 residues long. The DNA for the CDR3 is TGTGCCAGCAGCCTACTCGTGGAGTCCTACGAGCAGTACTTC. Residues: CASSLLVESYEQYF.

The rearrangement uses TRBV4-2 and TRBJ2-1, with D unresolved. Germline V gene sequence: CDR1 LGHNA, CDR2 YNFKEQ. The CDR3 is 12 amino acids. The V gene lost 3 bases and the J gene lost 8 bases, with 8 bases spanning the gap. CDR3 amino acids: CASSQRSDEQFF. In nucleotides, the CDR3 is TGTGCCAGCAGCCAGAGATCCGATGAGCAGTTCTTC.

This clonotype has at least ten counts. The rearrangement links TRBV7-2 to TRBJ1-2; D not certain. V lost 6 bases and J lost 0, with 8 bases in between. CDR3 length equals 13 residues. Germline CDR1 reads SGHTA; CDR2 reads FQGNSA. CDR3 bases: TGTGCCAGCAGTCTCGCTACTAACTATGGCTACACCTTC. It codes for CASSLATNYGYTF.

As DNA, the CDR3 is TGTGCCAGCAGCCTAGTCGGAGGGATACGGGGTACGCAGTATTTT. Translation gives CASSLVGGIRGTQYF. The genes are TRBV11-2 and TRBJ2-3; a possible D gene is TRBD2 (6 bases). Germline V gene data show CDR1 as SGHAT and CDR2 as FQNNGV. This CDR3 comprises 15 residues. Trimming removed 5 bases at V and 8 bases at J, with 20 bases between.

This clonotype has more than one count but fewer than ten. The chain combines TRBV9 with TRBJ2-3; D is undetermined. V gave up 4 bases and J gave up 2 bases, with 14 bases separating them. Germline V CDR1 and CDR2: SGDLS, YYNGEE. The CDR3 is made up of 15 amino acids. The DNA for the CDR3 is TGTGCCAGCAGCACGTTGGGCCCTTCCACAGATACGCAGTATTTT. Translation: CASSTLGPSTDTQYF.

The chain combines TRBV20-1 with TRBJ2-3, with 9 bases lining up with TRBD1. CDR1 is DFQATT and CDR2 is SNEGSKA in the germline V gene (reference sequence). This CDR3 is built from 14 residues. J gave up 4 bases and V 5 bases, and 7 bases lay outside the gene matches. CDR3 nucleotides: TGCAGTGCTTTGACAGGGGGGAATTCAGATACGCAGTATTTT. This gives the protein CSALTGGNSDTQYF.

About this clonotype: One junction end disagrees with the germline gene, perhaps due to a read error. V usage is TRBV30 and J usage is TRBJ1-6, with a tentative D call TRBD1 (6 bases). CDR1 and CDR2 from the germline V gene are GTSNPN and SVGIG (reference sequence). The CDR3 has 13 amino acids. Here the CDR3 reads CAWSPDRNSPPHF. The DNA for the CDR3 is TGTGCCTGGAGTCCCGACAGGAATTCACCCCCCCACTTT.

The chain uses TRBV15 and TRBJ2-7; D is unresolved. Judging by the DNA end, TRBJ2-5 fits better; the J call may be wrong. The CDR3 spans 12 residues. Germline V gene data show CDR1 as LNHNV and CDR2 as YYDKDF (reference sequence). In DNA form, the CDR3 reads TGTGCCACCATGGGGATAGAGGAGACCCAGTACTTC. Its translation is CATMGIEETQYF.

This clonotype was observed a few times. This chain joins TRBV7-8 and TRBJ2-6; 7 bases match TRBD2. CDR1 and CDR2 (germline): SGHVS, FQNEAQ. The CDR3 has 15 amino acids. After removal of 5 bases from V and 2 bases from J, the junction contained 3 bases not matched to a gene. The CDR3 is CASSRGVTGANVLTF. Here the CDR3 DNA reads TGTGCCAGCAGCCGGGGGGTTACTGGGGCCAACGTCCTGACTTTC.

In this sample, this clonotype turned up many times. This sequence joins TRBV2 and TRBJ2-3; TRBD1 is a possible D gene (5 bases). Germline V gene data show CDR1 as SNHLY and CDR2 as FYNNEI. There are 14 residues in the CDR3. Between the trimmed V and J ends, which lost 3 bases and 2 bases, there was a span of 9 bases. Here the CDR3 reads CASSEGLVTDTQYF. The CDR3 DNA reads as TGTGCCAGCAGTGAGGGGCTCGTCACAGATACGCAGTATTTT.

The CDR3 DNA is TGCGCCAGCAGCTCGGGACAGGGATTTGTGGACACCGGGGAGCTGTTTTTT. Protein: CASSSGQGFVDTGELFF. The V gene is TRBV5-1, the J gene TRBJ2-2; 9 bases map to TRBD1. Per the germline V gene, CDR1 is SGHRS and CDR2 is YFSETQ. The junction had 9 bases not matched to a gene; V was cut back by 3 bases and J by 3 bases. The CDR3 is 17 residues long.

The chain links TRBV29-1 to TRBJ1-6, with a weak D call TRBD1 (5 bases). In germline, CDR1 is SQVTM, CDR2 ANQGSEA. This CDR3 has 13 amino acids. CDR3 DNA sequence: TGCGCCGGACGGGGGGTCAATAATTCACCCCTCCACTTT. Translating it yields CAGRGVNNSPLHF.

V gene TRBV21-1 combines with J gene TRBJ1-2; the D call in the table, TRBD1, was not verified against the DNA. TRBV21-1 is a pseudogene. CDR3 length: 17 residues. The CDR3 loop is CASSKGTGQGAASGYTF. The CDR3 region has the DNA TGTGCCAGCAGCAAGGGGACGGGACAGGGGGCCGCCTCTGGCTACACCTTC.

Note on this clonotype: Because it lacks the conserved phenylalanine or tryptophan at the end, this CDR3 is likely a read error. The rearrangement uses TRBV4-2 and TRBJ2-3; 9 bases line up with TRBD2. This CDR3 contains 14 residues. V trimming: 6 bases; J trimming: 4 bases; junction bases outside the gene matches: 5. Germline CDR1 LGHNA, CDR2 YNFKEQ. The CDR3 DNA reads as TGTGCCAGCAGGGCGGGAGGGCCGTCAGATACGCAGTATTAT. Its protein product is CASRAGGPSDTQYY.

The CDR3: CASSLVGLAGGPTSTDTQYF. In nucleotides, the CDR3 is TGTGCCAGCAGTTTAGTGGGACTAGCGGGAGGACCTACTAGCACAGATACGCAGTATTTT. The V and J genes are TRBV27 and TRBJ2-3; 15 bases match TRBD2. V trimming: 2 bases; J trimming: 0 bases; junction bases outside the gene matches: 9. Per the germline V gene, CDR1 is MNHEY and CDR2 is SMNVEV (reference sequence). This CDR3 contains 20 residues.

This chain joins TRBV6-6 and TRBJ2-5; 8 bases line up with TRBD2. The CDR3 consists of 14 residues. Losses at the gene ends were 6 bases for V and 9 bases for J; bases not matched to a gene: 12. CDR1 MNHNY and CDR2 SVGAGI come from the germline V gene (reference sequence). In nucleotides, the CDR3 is TGTGCCAGCAGCCAAGACCTAGCGGGTTTGGCCCAGTACTTC. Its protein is CASSQDLAGLAQYF.

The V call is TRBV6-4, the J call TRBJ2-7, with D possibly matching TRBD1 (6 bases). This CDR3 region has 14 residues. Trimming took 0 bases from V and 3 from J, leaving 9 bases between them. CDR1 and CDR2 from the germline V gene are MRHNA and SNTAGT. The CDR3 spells CASSDSDRYYEQYF. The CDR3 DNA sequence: TGTGCCAGCAGTGACTCCGACAGGTACTACGAGCAGTACTTC.

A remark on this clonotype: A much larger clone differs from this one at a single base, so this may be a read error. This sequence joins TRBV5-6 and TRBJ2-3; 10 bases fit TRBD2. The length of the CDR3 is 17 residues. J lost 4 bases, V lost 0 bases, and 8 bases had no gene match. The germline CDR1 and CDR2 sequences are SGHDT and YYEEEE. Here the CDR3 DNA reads TGTGCCAGCAGCTTGGGCACTACTAGCGGGGTGGCAGATACGCAGTATTTT. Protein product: CASSLGTTSGVADTQYF.

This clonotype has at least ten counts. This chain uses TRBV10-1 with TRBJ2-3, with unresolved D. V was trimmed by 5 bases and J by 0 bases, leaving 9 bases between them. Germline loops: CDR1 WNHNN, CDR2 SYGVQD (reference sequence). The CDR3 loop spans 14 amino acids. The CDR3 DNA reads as TGCGCCAGCAGTCTGACAACTAGCACAGATACGCAGTATTTT. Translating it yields CASSLTTSTDTQYF.

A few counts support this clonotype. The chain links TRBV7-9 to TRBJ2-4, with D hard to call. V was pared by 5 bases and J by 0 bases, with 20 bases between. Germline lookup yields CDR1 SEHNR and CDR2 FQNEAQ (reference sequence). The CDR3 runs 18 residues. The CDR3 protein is CASSHRGPGFIAKNIQYF. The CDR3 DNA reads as TGTGCCAGCAGCCACCGTGGACCCGGATTTATAGCCAAAAACATTCAGTACTTC.